This entry lists 21 T cell receptor beta chains sequenced from one sample in a study of shared clonotypes between healthy human individuals. This table comes from immunoSEQ multiplex PCR, and its TCRdb copy is limited to in-frame clones, with some not included. Altogether 640,000 or so clones are present, approximately 75% being singletons, with the ten largest covering about 1.8%. The specimen was memory CD4+ T cells sorted from blood. Subset: CD45RA-negative fraction. The receptors shown here come from a young woman in good health.

CDR3 nucleotides: TGTGCCAGCAGGGCCCCCTTTGCGGGAGAAGAGACCCAGTACTTC. As protein: CASRAPFAGEETQYF. The genes are TRBV6-1 and TRBJ2-5; 7 bases match TRBD2. This CDR3 is built from 15 residues. Germline assignment: CDR1 MNHNS and CDR2 SASEGT. Trimming removed 6 bases from V and 3 bases from J; junction bases left unmatched: 10.

This chain connects TRBV5-1 to TRBJ2-5, with TRBD2 matching 12 bases. Germline V gene lookup returns CDR1 SGHRS and CDR2 YFSETQ. CDR3 length equals 16 residues. Trimming cost V 0 bases and J 4 bases; bases outside gene matches: 4. The CDR3 DNA follows: TGCGCCAGCAGCTTGGTCCAGACTAGCGGGGGAGAGACCCAGTACTTC. The encoded protein is CASSLVQTSGGETQYF. The entire variable domain, with the rest obtained from reference TRBV5-1 and TRBJ2-5, is as follows: KAGVTQTPRYLIKTRGQQVTLSCSPISGHRSVSWYQQTPGQGLQFLFEYFSETQRNKGNFPGRFSGRQFSNSRSEMNVSTLELGDSALYLCASSLVQTSGGETQYFGPGTRLLVL.

The chain combines TRBV30 with TRBJ2-7; TRBD1 matches 9 bases. CDR3 length: 13 residues. CDR1 is GTSNPN, CDR2 SVGIG, per germline (reference sequence). V trimming: 5 bases; J trimming: 1 base; junction bases outside the gene matches: 3. In DNA form, the CDR3 reads TGTGCCTGGGCCGGGACAGGGTCCTACGAGCAGTACTTC. Translating gives CAWAGTGSYEQYF.

The sample holds one count of this clone. V gene TRBV7-9 combines with J gene TRBJ2-7; D unclear. CDR1 and CDR2 (germline): SEHNR, FQNEAQ (reference sequence). The length of the CDR3 is 11 residues. Deletions cut 3 bases from V and 6 bases from J, with 6 bases between. The CDR3 sequence is CASSFRSEQYF. The CDR3 nucleotides read TGTGCCAGCAGCTTTCGAAGCGAGCAGTACTTC.

The CDR3 is CASSPYKVHNEKLFF. The CDR3 bases are TGTGCCAGCAGTCCGTACAAGGTGCATAATGAAAAACTGTTTTTT. The chain joins TRBV21-1 to TRBJ1-4. TRBV21-1 is designated a pseudogene. CDR3 size: 15 residues.

The chain recombines TRBV2 with TRBJ2-5; D gene uncertain. Trimming shortened V by 3 bases and J by 2 bases, and 7 bases separated the two germline ends. CDR3 length: 13 residues. The germline gives CDR1 SNHLY, CDR2 FYNNEI. The CDR3 nucleotides are TGTGCCAGCAGTGAGGAGAGGCAAGAGACCCAGTACTTC. As protein: CASSEERQETQYF. The full variable domain, its missing parts supplied by reference TRBV2 and TRBJ2-5, is EPEVTQTPSHQVTQMGQEVILRCVPISNHLYFYWYRQILGQKVEFLVSFYNNEISEKSEIFDDQFSVERPDGSNFTLKIRSTKLEDSAMYFCASSEERQETQYFGPGTRLLVL.

This clone was seen a handful of times. The chain recombines TRBV11-1 with TRBJ1-1; D uncertain. CDR1 and CDR2 (germline): SGHAT, FQDESV (reference sequence). CDR3 length equals 14 residues. V lost 6 bases and J 5 bases, leaving 16 bases between the germline ends. CDR3 region: CASRSREEWTEAFF. Written as DNA, the CDR3 is TGTGCCAGCAGGTCTAGGGAAGAGTGGACTGAAGCTTTCTTT.

The chain recombines TRBV27 with TRBJ2-3; maybe TRBD2 (6 bases). The CDR3 is 13 residues long. The ends were cut back, 8 bases at V and 4 bases at J, with 13 bases in the middle. The germline CDR1 and CDR2 sequences are MNHEY and SMNVEV (reference sequence). CDR3 in amino acids: CASRRLDADTQYF. The DNA of the CDR3 is TGTGCCAGCCGGAGACTAGATGCAGATACGCAGTATTTT.

V gene TRBV7-9 combines with J gene TRBJ2-5; D tentatively fits TRBD1 or TRBD2 (6 bases each). The DNA end is a closer match to TRBJ2-7, so the J assignment may be wrong. Germline V gene lookup returns CDR1 SEHNR and CDR2 FQNEAQ (reference sequence). The CDR3 has 13 amino acids. For the CDR3, the DNA is TGTGCCAGCGGCCTGAGGAGGGGGAACGAGCAGTACTTC. This encodes CASGLRRGNEQYF.

This chain links TRBV9 with TRBJ2-7; possibly TRBD1 or TRBD2 for D (5 bases each). The CDR3 is 13 residues long. The V end was cut by 3 bases, the J end by 3 bases, with 10 bases between. Germline values: CDR1 SGDLS, CDR2 YYNGEE. This chain's CDR3 is CASSGGRGYEQYF. The CDR3 DNA reads as TGTGCCAGCAGCGGGGGACGAGGCTACGAGCAGTACTTC.

This chain joins TRBV7-2 and TRBJ2-7, with D possibly being TRBD1 or TRBD2 (5 bases each). Germline V lookup: CDR1 SGHTA, CDR2 FQGNSA. V was pared by 4 bases and J by 3 bases, with 16 bases between. The CDR3 is 15 amino acids. CDR3 in amino acids: CASSSRDEKRYEQYF. For the CDR3, the DNA is TGTGCCAGCAGCTCCAGGGACGAGAAGCGCTACGAGCAGTACTTC.

This clone was counted only a few times. This chain uses TRBV5-1 with TRBJ2-3; 7 nucleotides match TRBD2. The germline CDR1 and CDR2 sequences are SGHRS and YFSETQ. J gave up 6 bases and V 4 bases, and 8 bases lay outside the gene matches. The CDR3 length is 14 residues. This chain's CDR3 is CASSGIAGGDTQYF. The CDR3 bases are TGCGCCAGCAGCGGAATAGCGGGCGGGGATACGCAGTATTTT. The whole variable domain, filled in from reference TRBV5-1 and TRBJ2-3, reads KAGVTQTPRYLIKTRGQQVTLSCSPISGHRSVSWYQQTPGQGLQFLFEYFSETQRNKGNFPGRFSGRQFSNSRSEMNVSTLELGDSALYLCASSGIAGGDTQYFGPGTRLTVL.

The table lists this clone with a few counts. The chain recombines TRBV11-2 with TRBJ2-2; the D gene is possibly TRBD2 (5 bases). V lost 1 base to trimming and J lost 7 bases, with 13 bases between them. Germline CDR1 is SGHAT and CDR2 is FQNNGV. CDR3 size: 15 residues. CDR3 sequence reads: CASSLGTSPSGELFF. The CDR3 region has the DNA TGTGCCAGCAGCTTAGGGACTTCGCCGAGCGGGGAGCTGTTTTTT.

The gene calls are TRBV14 and TRBJ1-2; a possible D gene is TRBD1 (5 bases). Per the germline V gene, CDR1 is SGHDN and CDR2 is FVKESK. CDR3 length: 16 residues. Deletions cut 3 bases from V and 7 bases from J, with 21 bases between. As DNA, the CDR3 is TGTGCCAGCAGCCACCTTACCGGGACGGCCATGGCTGGCTACACCTTC. This gives the protein CASSHLTGTAMAGYTF.

This clone has just a few counts. One base separates it from a far larger clone, so it is likely a read error. The chain uses TRBV2 and TRBJ1-1, with D possibly being TRBD1 (6 bases). CDR1 is SNHLY, CDR2 FYNNEI, per germline. The CDR3 length is 13 residues. Trimming left V 6 bases short and J 1 base short, with 9 bases between. For the CDR3, the DNA is TGTGCCAGCAGCCAACAGGGGAACACTGAAGCTTTCTTT. This encodes CASSQQGNTEAFF.

This clone was counted between two and nine times. The chain couples TRBV7-9 to TRBJ1-2, with D tentatively TRBD1 (5 bases). V was trimmed by 2 bases and J by 4 bases, leaving 14 bases between them. CDR3 length: 15 amino acids. Germline values: CDR1 SEHNR, CDR2 FQNEAQ (reference sequence). In DNA form, the CDR3 reads TGTGCCAGCAGCTTAATGGTTACAGGCGGCTATGGCTACACCTTC. It is translated as CASSLMVTGGYGYTF.

This chain uses TRBV28 with TRBJ2-2; D call uncertain. In germline, CDR1 is MDHEN, CDR2 SYDVKM. The V gene lost 6 bases and the J gene lost 2 bases, with 1 base spanning the gap. The CDR3 runs to 11 residues. The CDR3 loop is CASRNTGELFF. Written as DNA, the CDR3 is TGTGCCAGCAGAAACACCGGGGAGCTGTTTTTT. The entire variable domain, with the rest obtained from reference TRBV28 and TRBJ2-2, is as follows: DVKVTQSSRYLVKRTGEKVFLECVQDMDHENMFWYRQDPGLGLRLIYFSYDVKMKEKGDIPEGYSVSREKKERFSLILESASTNQTSMYLCASRNTGELFFGEGSRLTVL.

This clone came up many times. The chain couples TRBV2 to TRBJ2-2; D perhaps matches TRBD2 (6 bases). CDR1 is SNHLY and CDR2 is FYNNEI in the germline V gene. This CDR3 is 15 amino acids long. Deletions cut 10 bases from V and 2 bases from J, with 17 bases between. The CDR3 region has the DNA TGTGCCACCCAGTGGGGGACTGCTAACACCGGGGAGCTGTTTTTT. The encoded protein is CATQWGTANTGELFF.

The gene calls are TRBV27 and TRBJ2-2, with 8 bases identical to TRBD1. V lost 5 bases, J lost 7 bases, and 9 bases stayed unmatched. CDR1 is MNHEY and CDR2 is SMNVEV in the germline V gene (reference sequence). The CDR3 length is 15 residues. CDR3 DNA sequence: TGTGCCAGCAGTACGCAGGGGGCGCTAGTCGGGGAGCTGTTTTTT. Translation gives CASSTQGALVGELFF.

This clone was observed a few times. Distinct nucleotide sequences in the sample also encode this CDR3. V gene TRBV28 combines with J gene TRBJ2-7, with 7 bases fitting TRBD2. V was pared by 8 bases and J by 0 bases, with 1 base of the junction left unmatched. This CDR3 contains 12 residues. Germline V gene sequence: CDR1 MDHEN, CDR2 SYDVKM. In DNA, the CDR3 is TGTGCCAGCCGGGACTACTCCTACGAGCAGTACTTC. This codes for CASRDYSYEQYF.

About this clone: The same CDR3 can be traced to other DNA sequences in this sample. This rearrangement joins TRBV4-1 to TRBJ1-1; possible D gene TRBD1, 5 bases. The CDR3 sequence is 14 residues long. Trimming removed 8 bases at V and 2 bases at J, with 15 bases between. Germline CDR1 MGHRA, CDR2 YSYEKL. The CDR3 region has the DNA TGCGCCAGCCGGGGCCTGTTGAGAAACACTGAAGCTTTCTTT. It yields the protein CASRGLLRNTEAFF.